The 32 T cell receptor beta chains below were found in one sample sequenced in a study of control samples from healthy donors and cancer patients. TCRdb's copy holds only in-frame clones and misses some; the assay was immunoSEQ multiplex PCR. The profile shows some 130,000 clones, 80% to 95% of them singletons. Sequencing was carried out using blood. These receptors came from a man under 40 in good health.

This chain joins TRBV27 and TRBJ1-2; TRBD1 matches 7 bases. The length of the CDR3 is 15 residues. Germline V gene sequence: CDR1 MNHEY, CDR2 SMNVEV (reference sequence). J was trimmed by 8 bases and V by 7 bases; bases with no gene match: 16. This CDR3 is CASKPGDRADAGYTF. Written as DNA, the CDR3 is TGTGCCAGCAAACCCGGCGACAGGGCCGATGCAGGCTACACCTTC.

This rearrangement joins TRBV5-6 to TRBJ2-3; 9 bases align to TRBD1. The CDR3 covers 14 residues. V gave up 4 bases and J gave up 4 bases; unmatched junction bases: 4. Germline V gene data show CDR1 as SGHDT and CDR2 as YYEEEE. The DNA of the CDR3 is TGTGCCAGCAGCAGAAGACAGGGGGCAGATACGCAGTATTTT. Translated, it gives CASSRRQGADTQYF.

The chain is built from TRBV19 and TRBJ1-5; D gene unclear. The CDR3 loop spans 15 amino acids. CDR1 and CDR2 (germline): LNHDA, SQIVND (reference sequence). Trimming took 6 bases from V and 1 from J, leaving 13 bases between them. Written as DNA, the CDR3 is TGTGCCAGTAGCGGCGGTTCGGGGAGCAATCAGCCCCAGCATTTT. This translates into CASSGGSGSNQPQHF.

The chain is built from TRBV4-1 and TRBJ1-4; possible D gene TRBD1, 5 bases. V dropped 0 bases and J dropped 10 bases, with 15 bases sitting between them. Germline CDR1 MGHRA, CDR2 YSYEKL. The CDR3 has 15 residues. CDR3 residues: CASSQDSQGMVKLFF. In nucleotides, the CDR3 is TGCGCCAGCAGCCAAGATTCCCAGGGTATGGTAAAACTGTTTTTT.

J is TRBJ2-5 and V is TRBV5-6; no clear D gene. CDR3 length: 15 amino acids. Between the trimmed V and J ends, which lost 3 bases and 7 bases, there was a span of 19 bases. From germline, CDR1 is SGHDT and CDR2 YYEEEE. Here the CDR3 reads CASSSFETRSGTQYF. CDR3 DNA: TGTGCCAGCAGCTCGTTTGAGACCAGGAGTGGGACCCAGTACTTC.

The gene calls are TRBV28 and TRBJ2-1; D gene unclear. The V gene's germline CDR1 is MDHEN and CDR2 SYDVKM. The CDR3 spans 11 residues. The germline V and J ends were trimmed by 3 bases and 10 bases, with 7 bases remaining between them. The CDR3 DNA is TGTGCCAGCAGTTTTAGGGTAGAGCAGTTCTTC. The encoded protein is CASSFRVEQFF.

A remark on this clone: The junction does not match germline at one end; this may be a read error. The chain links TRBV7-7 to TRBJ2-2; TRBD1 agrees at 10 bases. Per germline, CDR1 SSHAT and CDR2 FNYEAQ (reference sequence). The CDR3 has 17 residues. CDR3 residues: CASSPHRTGGVTGELFF. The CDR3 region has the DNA TGTGCTAGCAGCCCTCACCGGACAGGGGGGGTCACCGGGGAGCTGTTTTTT.

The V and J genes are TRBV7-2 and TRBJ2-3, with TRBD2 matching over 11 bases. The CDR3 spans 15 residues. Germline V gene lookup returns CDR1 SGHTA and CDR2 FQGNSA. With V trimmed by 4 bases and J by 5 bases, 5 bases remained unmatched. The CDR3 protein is CASSSTSGRGDTQYF. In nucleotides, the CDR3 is TGTGCCAGCAGCTCCACTAGCGGGAGAGGAGATACGCAGTATTTT.

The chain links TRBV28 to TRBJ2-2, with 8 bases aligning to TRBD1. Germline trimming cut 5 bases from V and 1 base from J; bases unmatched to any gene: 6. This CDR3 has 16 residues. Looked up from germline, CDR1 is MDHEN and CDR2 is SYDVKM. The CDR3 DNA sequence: TGTGCCAGCAGTCTTATCGGGACAGGGAACACCGGGGAGCTGTTTTTT. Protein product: CASSLIGTGNTGELFF. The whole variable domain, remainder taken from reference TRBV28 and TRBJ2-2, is DVKVTQSSRYLVKRTGEKVFLECVQDMDHENMFWYRQDPGLGLRLIYFSYDVKMKEKGDIPEGYSVSREKKERFSLILESASTNQTSMYLCASSLIGTGNTGELFFGEGSRLTVL.

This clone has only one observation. The DNA of the CDR3 is TGTGCCAGCAGCGAGGGCCCAAGCACAGATACGCAGTATTTT. The encoded protein is CASSEGPSTDTQYF. The rearrangement uses TRBV7-3 and TRBJ2-3, with D perhaps matching TRBD2 (5 bases). Trimming removed 5 bases at V and 0 bases at J, with 9 bases between. There are 14 residues in the CDR3. Looked up from germline, CDR1 is SGHTA and CDR2 is FQGTGA.

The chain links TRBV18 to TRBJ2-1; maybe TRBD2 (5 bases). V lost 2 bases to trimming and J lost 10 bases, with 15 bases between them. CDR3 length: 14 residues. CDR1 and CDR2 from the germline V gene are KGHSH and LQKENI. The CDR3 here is CASSPYREQLEQFF. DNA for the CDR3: TGTGCCAGCTCACCATACCGGGAACAGCTAGAGCAGTTCTTC. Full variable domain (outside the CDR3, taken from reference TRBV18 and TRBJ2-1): NAGVMQNPRHLVRRRGQEARLRCSPMKGHSHVYWYRQLPEEGLKFMVYLQKENIIDESGMPKERFSAEFPKEGPSILRIQQVVRGDSAAYFCASSPYREQLEQFFGPGTRLTVL.

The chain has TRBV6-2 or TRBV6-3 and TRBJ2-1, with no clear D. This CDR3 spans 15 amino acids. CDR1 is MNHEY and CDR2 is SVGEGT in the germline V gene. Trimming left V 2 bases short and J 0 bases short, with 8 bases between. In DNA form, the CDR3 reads TGTGCCAGCAGTTACGTACAGATCTCCTACAATGAGCAGTTCTTC. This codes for CASSYVQISYNEQFF.

DNA for the CDR3: TGTGCCAGCAGCCCGGGTGGGGGCCGGGGTCAGCCCCAGCATTTT. Protein product: CASSPGGGRGQPQHF. The chain couples TRBV5-6 to TRBJ1-5; D might be TRBD1 (6 bases). CDR3 length: 15 residues. Germline CDR1 SGHDT, CDR2 YYEEEE. The V and J ends lost 4 bases and 6 bases respectively, with 17 bases between them. The complete variable domain, with remaining parts taken from reference TRBV5-6 and TRBJ1-5, reads DAGVTQSPTHLIKTRGQQVTLRCSPKSGHDTVSWYQQALGQGPQFIFQYYEEEERQRGNFPDRFSGHQFPNYSSELNVNALLLGDSALYLCASSPGGGRGQPQHFGDGTRLSIL.

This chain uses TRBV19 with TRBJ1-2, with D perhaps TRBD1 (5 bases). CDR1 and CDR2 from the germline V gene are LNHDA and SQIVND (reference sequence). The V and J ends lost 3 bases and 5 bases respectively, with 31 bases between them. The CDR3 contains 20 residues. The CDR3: CASSIFIWAVGLKGGYGYTF. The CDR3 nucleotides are TGTGCCAGTAGTATCTTTATCTGGGCAGTGGGACTAAAAGGCGGTTATGGCTACACCTTC. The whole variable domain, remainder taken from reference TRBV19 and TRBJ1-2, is DGGITQSPKYLFRKEGQNVTLSCEQNLNHDAMYWYRQDPGQGLRLIYYSQIVNDFQKGDIAEGYSVSREKKESFPLTVTSAQKNPTAFYLCASSIFIWAVGLKGGYGYTFGSGTRLTVV.

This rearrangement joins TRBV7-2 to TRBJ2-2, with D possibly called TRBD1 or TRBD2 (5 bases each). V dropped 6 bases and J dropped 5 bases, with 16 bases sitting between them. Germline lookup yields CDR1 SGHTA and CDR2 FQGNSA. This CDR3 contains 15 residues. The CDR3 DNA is TGTGCCAGCAGTCCGCAGGGTGGGAGTACCGGGGAGCTGTTTTTT. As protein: CASSPQGGSTGELFF.

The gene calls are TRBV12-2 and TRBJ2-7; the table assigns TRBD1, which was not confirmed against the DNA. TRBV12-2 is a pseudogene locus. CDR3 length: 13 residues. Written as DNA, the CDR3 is TGTGCAAGTCGCTTCCTAGGGGGCCACGAGCAGTACTTC. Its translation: CASRFLGGHEQYF.

CDR3 region: CASSLALAGGTDTQYF. The CDR3 nucleotides read TGTGCCAGCAGCTTAGCACTAGCGGGAGGCACAGATACGCAGTATTTT. J is TRBJ2-3 and V is TRBV7-2, with TRBD2 matching 11 bases. The CDR3 sequence is 16 residues long. With 0 bases clipped from V and 1 base from J, the junction kept 0 bases outside the gene matches. The germline V gene has CDR1 SGHTA and CDR2 FQGNSA.

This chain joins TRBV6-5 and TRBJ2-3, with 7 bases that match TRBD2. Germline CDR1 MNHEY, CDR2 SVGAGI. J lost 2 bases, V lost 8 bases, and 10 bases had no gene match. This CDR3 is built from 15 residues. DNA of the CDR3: TGTGCCAGCCCTCTATGGGGGGGGGACACAGATACGCAGTATTTT. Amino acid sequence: CASPLWGGDTDTQYF.

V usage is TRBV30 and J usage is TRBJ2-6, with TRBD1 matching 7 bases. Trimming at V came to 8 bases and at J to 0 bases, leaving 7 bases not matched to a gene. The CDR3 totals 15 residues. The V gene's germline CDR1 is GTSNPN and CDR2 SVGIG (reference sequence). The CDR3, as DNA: TGTGCCAGACAGGGTCCGAGCTCTGGGGCCAACGTCCTGACTTTC. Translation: CARQGPSSGANVLTF.

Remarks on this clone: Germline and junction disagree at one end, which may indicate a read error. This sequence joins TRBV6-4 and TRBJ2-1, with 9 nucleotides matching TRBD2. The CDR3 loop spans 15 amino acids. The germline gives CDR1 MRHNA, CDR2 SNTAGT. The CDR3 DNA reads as TGTGCCAGCACTGACAGAGCGGGAGGTGGCAATGAGCAGTTCTTC. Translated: CASTDRAGGGNEQFF.

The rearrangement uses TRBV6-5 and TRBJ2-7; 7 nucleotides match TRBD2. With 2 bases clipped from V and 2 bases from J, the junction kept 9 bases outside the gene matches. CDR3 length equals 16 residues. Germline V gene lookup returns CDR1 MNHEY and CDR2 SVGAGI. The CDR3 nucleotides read TGTGCCAGCAGTTACCGACTTGGACTAGAACCCTACGAGCAGTACTTC. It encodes CASSYRLGLEPYEQYF.

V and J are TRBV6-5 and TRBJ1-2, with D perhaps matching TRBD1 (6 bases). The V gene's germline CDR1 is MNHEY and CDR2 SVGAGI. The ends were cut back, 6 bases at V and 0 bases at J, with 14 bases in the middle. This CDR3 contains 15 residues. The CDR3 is CASREGHLANYGYTF. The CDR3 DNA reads TGTGCCAGCAGGGAGGGACACCTAGCTAACTATGGCTACACCTTC.

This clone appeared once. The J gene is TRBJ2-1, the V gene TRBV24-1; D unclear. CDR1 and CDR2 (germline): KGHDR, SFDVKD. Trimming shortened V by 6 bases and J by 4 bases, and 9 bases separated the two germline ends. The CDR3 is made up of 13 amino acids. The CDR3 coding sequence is TGTGCCACCAGTCTTGCAGGTTACAATGAGCAGTTCTTC. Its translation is CATSLAGYNEQFF.

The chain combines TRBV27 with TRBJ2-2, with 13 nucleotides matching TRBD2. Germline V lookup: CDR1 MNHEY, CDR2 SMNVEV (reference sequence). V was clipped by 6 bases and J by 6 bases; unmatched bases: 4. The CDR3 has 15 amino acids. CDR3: CASRRGLAGAGELFF. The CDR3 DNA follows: TGTGCCAGCAGACGAGGACTAGCGGGAGCCGGGGAGCTGTTTTTT.

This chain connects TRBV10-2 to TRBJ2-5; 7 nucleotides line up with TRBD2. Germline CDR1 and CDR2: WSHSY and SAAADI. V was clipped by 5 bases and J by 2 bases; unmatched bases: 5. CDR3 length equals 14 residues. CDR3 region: CASSPAGLQETQYF. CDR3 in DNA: TGCGCCAGCAGTCCAGCGGGGTTACAAGAGACCCAGTACTTC.

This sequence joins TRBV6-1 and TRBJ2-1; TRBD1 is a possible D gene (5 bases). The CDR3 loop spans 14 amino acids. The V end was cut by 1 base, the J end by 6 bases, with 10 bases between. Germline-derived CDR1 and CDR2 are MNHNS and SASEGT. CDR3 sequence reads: CASSEGQKGNEQFF. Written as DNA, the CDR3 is TGTGCCAGCAGTGAAGGACAGAAAGGCAATGAGCAGTTCTTC.

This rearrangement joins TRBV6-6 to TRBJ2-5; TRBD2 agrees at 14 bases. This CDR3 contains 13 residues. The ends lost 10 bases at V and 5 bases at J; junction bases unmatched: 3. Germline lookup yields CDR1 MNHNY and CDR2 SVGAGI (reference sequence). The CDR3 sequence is CAIGLAGGETQYF. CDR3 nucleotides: TGTGCCATTGGACTAGCGGGAGGTGAGACCCAGTACTTC.

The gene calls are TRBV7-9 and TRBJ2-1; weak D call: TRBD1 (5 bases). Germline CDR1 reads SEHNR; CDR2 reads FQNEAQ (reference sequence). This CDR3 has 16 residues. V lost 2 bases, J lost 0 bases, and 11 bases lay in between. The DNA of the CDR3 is TGTGCCAGCAGCTTATACAAGCAGGGCTCCTACAATGAGCAGTTCTTC. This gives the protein CASSLYKQGSYNEQFF.

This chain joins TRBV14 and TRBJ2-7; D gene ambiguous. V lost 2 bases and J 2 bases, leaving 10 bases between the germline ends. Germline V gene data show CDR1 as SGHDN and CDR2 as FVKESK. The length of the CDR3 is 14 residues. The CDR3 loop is CASSQSYNAYEQYF. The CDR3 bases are TGTGCCAGCAGCCAATCTTACAACGCCTACGAGCAGTACTTC.

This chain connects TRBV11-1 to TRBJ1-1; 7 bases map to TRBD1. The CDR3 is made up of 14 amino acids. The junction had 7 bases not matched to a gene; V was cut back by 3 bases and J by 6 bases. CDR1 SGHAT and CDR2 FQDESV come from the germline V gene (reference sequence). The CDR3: CASSFQTGIAEAFF. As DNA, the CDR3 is TGTGCCAGCAGCTTTCAGACAGGGATCGCTGAAGCTTTCTTT.

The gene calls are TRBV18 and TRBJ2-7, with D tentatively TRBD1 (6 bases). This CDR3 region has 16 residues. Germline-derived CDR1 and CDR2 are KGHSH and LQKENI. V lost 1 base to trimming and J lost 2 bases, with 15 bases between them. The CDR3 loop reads CASSPRFVHRAYEQYF. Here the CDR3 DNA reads TGTGCCAGCTCACCACGCTTTGTTCACAGGGCCTACGAGCAGTACTTC.

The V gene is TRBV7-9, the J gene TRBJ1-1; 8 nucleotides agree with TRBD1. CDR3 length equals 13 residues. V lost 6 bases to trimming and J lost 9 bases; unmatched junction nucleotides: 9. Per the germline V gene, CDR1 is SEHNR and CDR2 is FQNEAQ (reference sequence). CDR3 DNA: TGTGCCAGCAGACCTGGGACAGGAGTCCAAGCTTTCTTT. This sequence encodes CASRPGTGVQAFF.